Shown below are 2 T cell receptor beta chains from a single sample sequenced in a study of control samples from healthy donors and cancer patients. Method: immunoSEQ multiplex PCR; TCRdb's copy keeps in-frame clones and lacks some. The sample includes around 71,000 clones, around 87% of them seen just once. Input material: PBMCs. The receptors stem from a woman aged 45-65 years with head and neck cancer.

J is TRBJ1-6 and V is TRBV7-3; D remains unclear. Looked up from germline, CDR1 is SGHTA and CDR2 is FQGTGA. Trimming cost V 2 bases and J 8 bases, with 13 bases left between them. This CDR3 has 15 amino acids. Here the CDR3 reads CASSLSGPGDSPLHF. CDR3 sequence (DNA): TGTGCCAGCAGCTTATCGGGCCCCGGGGATTCACCCCTCCACTTT.

The rearrangement joins TRBV27 to TRBJ2-1; TRBD2 agrees at 9 bases. The CDR3 totals 16 residues. Germline CDR1 is MNHEY and CDR2 is SMNVEV (reference sequence). Losses at the gene ends were 3 bases for V and 2 bases for J; bases not matched to a gene: 5. CDR3 nucleotides: TGTGCCAGCAGTTTCTTAGCGGGGGCGGCCTACAATGAGCAGTTCTTC. Residues: CASSFLAGAAYNEQFF.